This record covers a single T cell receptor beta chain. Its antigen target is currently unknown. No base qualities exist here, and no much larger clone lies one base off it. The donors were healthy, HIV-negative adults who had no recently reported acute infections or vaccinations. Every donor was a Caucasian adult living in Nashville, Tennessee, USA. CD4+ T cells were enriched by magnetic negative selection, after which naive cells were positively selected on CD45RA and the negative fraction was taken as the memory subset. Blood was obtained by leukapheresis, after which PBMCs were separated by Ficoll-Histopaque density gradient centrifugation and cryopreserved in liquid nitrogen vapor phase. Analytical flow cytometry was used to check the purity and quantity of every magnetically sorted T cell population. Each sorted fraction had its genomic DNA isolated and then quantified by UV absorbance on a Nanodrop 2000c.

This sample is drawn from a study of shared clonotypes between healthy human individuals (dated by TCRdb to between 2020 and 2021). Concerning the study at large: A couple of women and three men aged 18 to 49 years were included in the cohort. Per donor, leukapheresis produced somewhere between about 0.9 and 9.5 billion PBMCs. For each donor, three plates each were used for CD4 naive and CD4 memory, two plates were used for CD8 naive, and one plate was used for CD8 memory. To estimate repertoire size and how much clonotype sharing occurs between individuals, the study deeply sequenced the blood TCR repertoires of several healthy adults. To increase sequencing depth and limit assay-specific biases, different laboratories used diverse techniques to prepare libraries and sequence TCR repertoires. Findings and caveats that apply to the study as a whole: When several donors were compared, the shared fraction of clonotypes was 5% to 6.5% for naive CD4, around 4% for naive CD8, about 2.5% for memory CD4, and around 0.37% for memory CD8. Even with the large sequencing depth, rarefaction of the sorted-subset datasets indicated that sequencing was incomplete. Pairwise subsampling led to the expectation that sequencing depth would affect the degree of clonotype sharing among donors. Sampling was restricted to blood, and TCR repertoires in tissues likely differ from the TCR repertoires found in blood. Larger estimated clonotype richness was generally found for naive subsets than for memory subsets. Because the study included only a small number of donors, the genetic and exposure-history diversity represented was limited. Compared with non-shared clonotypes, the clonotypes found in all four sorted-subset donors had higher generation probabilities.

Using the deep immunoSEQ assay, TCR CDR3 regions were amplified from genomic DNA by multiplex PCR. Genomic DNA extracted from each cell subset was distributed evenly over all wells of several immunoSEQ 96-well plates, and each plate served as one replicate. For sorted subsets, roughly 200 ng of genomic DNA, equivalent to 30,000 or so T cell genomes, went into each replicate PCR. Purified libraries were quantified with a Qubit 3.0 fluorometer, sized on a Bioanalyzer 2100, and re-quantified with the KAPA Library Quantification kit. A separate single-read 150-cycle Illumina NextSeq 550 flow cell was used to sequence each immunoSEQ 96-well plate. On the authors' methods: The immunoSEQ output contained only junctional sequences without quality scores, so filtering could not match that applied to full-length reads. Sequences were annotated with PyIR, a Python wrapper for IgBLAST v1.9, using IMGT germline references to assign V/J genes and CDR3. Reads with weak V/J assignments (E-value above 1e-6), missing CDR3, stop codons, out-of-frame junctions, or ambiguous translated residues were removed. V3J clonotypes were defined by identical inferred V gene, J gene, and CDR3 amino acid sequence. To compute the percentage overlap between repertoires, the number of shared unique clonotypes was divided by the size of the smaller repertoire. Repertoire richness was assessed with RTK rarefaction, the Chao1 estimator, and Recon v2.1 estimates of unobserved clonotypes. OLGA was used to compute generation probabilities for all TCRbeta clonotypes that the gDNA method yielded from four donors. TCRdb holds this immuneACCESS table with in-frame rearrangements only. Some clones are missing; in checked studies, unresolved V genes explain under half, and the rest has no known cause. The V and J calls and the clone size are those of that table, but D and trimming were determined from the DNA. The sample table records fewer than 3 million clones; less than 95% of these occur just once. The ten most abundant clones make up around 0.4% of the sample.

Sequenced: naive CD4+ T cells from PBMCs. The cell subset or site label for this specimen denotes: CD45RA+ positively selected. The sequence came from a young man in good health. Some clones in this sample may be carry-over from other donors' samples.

In nucleotides, the sequence is TGCGCCAGCAGCCTAGGGTATCCGAACACCGGGGAGCTGTTTTTT. The resulting protein is CASSLGYPNTGELFF. The chain is encoded by TRBV5-1 joined to TRBJ2-2; confidence is insufficient to name the D gene. Counted from cysteine to phenylalanine, this CDR3 has 15 amino acids. The sequence is cut down to CDR3 DNA, 45 bases in frame from base 1. CDR1 and CDR2 (SGHRS, YFSETQ) derive from the germline V gene. Trimming at the junction amounts to 4 bases on V and 0 bases on J, and the germline ends lie 10 bases apart.